This TCR beta chain was captured in a study of Tregs in tolerant kidney transplant recipients (dated 2019 in TCRdb). Some background on the complete study: Before combined kidney and bone marrow transplantation, this study identified donor-specific regulatory T cells using TCRbeta sequencing and then followed those same cells after transplant. TCRbeta repertoire sequencing was used in a few healthy controls to compare several ways of expanding Tregs specific for an allogeneic donor.

Unstimulated Tregs (CD4+CD25+CD127-), CD4+ non-Tregs (CD4+CD25-), CD4 and CD8 cells were FACS-sorted from thawed PBMCs. Prior to Treg sorting, thawed PBMCs were rested overnight with 150 to 250 IU/ml IL-2 at 37 degrees C. Blood from healthy controls was obtained either from healthy volunteers or as purchased buffy coats. Healthy control blood was processed to PBMCs by Ficoll density gradient and cryopreserved, and patient PBMCs were collected before and after transplant. Cut back by 4 bases and 2 bases, the V and J ends lie 14 bases apart. From the cysteine through the phenylalanine, the CDR3 covers 15 amino acids. The CDR3 DNA has 45 bases and is translated from base 1. CDR1 and CDR2 (SGHTA, FQGTGA) derive from the germline V gene. Study-wide findings and limitations: Although technical replication error seemed to be minimal, the question of biological reproducibility was not addressed directly. Expanding Tregs with activated donor B cells appeared to identify the most biologically relevant and donor-specific TCRbeta repertoire. The study was limited by small patient numbers, and the findings need validation in larger populations and under other immunosuppression protocols.

Concerning this clone itself: Its antigen remains undetermined. No base quality values were provided; no much bigger clone lies one nucleotide off.

For TCRbeta CDR3 sequencing, genomic DNA from the sorted cells was extracted using the QIAGEN DNeasy Blood and Tissue Kit. High-throughput TCRbeta CDR3 sequencing, including PCR amplification with bias correction and internal controls, was performed commercially through immunoSEQ. The original methods were these. Unique productive TCRbeta sequences were defined by CDR3 nucleotide sequence where primers matched, and otherwise by CDR3 amino acid sequence together with Vbeta and Jbeta genes. As a correction for sorting error, sequences shared between sorted populations at a frequency ratio of 2:1 or less were discarded, and the remaining shared sequences were assigned to the higher population. Donor-reactive sequences were defined as at least 5-fold expanded in CFSE-low cells versus unstimulated cells, with frequency of at least 0.01% in CFSE-low cells. Repertoire divergence was quantified by Jensen-Shannon divergence calculated from the top 100 TCRbeta sequences ranked by frequency. For samples with multiple sequencing runs, sorting error was corrected in each run separately before the runs were combined. TCRdb obtained this table from immuneACCESS and retained in-frame rearrangements with V and J assigned. These tables miss some clones; where compared with another copy, unresolved V genes account for less than half of the shortfall, and the remainder is unexplained. The V and J calls and clone size come from that table; D and trimming were worked out from the DNA. This sample comprises about 18,000 clones, roughly 82% of them detected only once. The ten largest clones take up 2% to 2.5% of the sample.

Source material: Tregs from blood. Recombination connected TRBV7-3 to TRBJ1-2; the D gene is possibly TRBD1, with 5 bases matching. The sequence came from a human donor in good health. The sequence in DNA is TGTGCCAGCAGCTATCTACAGGACCCCAACTATGGCTACACCTTC. It specifies CASSYLQDPNYGYTF.